This T cell receptor beta chain was recovered during a study of blood T cell repertoires in COVID-19. CDR3 length: 13 amino acids. Germline-derived CDR1 and CDR2 are MNHEY and SMNVEV (reference sequence). The V gene end was trimmed by 6 bases and the J gene end by 6 bases; junction bases not matched to a gene: 4. Clones were read by immunoSEQ multiplex PCR, and TCRdb kept only the in-frame ones, dropping some. The profile shows some 400,000 clones, about 89% of them singletons. The specimen was PBMCs or T cells enriched from blood (not recorded which). This chain links TRBV27 with TRBJ1-2; the match to TRBD1 covers 10 bases. This TCR was recovered from a woman in her thirties or forties who had been exposed to COVID-19. The CDR3 nucleotides read TGTGCCAGCAGAAGACAGGGGGCTGATGGCTACACCTTC. Its translation: CASRRQGADGYTF.